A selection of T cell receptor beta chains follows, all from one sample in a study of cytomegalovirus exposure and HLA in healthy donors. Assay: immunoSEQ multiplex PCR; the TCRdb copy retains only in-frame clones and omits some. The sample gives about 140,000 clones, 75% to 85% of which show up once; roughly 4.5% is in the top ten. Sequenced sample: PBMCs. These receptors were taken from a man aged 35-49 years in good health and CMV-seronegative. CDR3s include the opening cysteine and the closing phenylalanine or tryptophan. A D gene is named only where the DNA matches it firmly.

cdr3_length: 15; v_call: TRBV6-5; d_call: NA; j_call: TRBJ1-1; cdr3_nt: TGTGCCAGCAGTGGCTGGACGGGGGGGAACACTGAAGCTTTCTTT; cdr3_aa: CASSGWTGGNTEAFF
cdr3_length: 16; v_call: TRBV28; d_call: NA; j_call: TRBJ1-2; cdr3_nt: TGTGCCAGCAGTCCAGCGCGGCAGGGCCCCATCTATGGCTACACCTTC; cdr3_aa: CASSPARQGPIYGYTF
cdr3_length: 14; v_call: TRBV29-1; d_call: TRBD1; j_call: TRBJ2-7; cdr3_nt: TGCAGCGTGGTGGGACAGGGGGTTTCCTACGAGCAGTACTTC; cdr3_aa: CSVVGQGVSYEQYF
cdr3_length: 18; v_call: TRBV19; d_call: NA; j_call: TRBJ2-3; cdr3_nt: TGTGCCAGTAGTATCGTTGGTGCAGGCCTAAGGCAGGCAGATACGCAGTATTTT; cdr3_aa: CASSIVGAGLRQADTQYF
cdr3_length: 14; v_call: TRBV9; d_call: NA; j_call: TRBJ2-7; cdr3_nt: TGTGCCAGCAGCGCTACCTCAACCTCCTACGAGCAGTACTTC; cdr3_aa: CASSATSTSYEQYF
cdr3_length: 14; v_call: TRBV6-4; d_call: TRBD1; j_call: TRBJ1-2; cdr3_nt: TGTGCCAGCAGTGCCGCAGGGGGCGACTATGGCTACACCTTC; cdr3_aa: CASSAAGGDYGYTF
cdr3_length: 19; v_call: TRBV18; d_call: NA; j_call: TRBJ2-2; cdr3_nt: TGTGCCAGCTCACCGCCTCCACTACTACAGGCCAGAAAAACCGGGGAGCTGTTTTTT; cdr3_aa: CASSPPPLLQARKTGELFF
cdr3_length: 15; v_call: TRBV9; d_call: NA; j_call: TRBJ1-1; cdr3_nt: TGTGCCAGCAGCCCCCATCCAGGGGTTGGCACTGAAGCTTTCTTT; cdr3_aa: CASSPHPGVGTEAFF
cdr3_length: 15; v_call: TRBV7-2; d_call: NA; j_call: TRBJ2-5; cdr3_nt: TGTGCCAGCAGCTTAGAGCAGGTGTCGAAAGGGACCCAGTACTTC; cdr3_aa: CASSLEQVSKGTQYF
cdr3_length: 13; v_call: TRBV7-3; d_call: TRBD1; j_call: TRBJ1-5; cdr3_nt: TGTGCCAGCAGCTACAGGGGAAATCAGCCCCAGCATTTC; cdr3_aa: CASSYRGNQPQHF